The 3 T cell receptor beta chains reported below all come from one sample, sequenced in a study of vaccination effects on CD4 cells after COVID-19. Method: immunoSEQ multiplex PCR; TCRdb's copy keeps in-frame clones and lacks some. The table records under 45,000 clones, roughly two thirds of them present only once. Antigen-specific CD4+ T cells expanded by the ViraFEST assay with viral peptide pools were then sequenced. CD4+ T cells were isolated after 10 days of culture. The study found no prior SARS-CoV-2 infection in the vaccine recipients, who tested negative for nucleocapsid antibodies. Antigen specificity for these receptors is unknown. The source material was CD4+ T cells from PBMCs cultured with HCoV-OC43 spike peptides, sampled before COVID-19 vaccination. The subset is: HCoV-OC43 spike overlapping peptide pool stimulation. The receptor set was obtained from a human donor who received a COVID-19 vaccine.

The rearrangement joins TRBV7-2 to TRBJ2-3; D is perhaps TRBD2 (6 bases). Trimming cost V 3 bases and J 3 bases, with 7 bases left between them. Germline lookup yields CDR1 SGHTA and CDR2 FQGNSA. This CDR3 region has 13 residues. CDR3 in DNA: TGTGCCAGCAGCTTCGGAGGGACAGATACGCAGTATTTT. This codes for CASSFGGTDTQYF.

The V gene is TRBV7-3, the J gene TRBJ2-5; 8 bases are a match to TRBD2. The germline gives CDR1 SGHTA, CDR2 FQGTGA. With V trimmed by 1 base and J by 5 bases, 9 bases remained unmatched. The CDR3 extends over 16 amino acids. CDR3 coding DNA: TGTGCCAGCAGCTTAAATTCGGGGGGGATTGGGGAGACCCAGTACTTC. It yields the protein CASSLNSGGIGETQYF.

V gene TRBV11-2 combines with J gene TRBJ1-2; a weak D match, TRBD1 (6 bases). The CDR3 consists of 14 residues. V shed 5 bases and J shed 4 bases, with 14 bases lying between them. CDR1 SGHAT and CDR2 FQNNGV come from the germline V gene. CDR3 protein: CASSLSRGPYGYTF. CDR3 in DNA: TGTGCCAGCAGCCTCTCCCGGGGGCCCTATGGCTACACCTTC.